This entry lists 26 T cell receptor beta chains sequenced from one sample in a study of cytomegalovirus exposure and HLA in healthy donors. 60 Vbeta and 13 Jbeta primers were used in PCR. Assay used: immunoSEQ multiplex PCR; TCRdb lists only in-frame clones, some missing. The sample contains over 100,000 clones, under 85% of which appear only once. The specimen sequenced was PBMCs. The receptors originated from a man in his forties or fifties in good health and CMV-seronegative.

The chain joins TRBV27 to TRBJ2-1; 8 bases agree with TRBD1. The CDR3 has 13 residues. Germline-derived CDR1 and CDR2 are MNHEY and SMNVEV (reference sequence). V was clipped by 3 bases and J by 6 bases; unmatched bases: 1. The CDR3 DNA is TGTGCCAGCAGTTTTGGACAGGGCAATGAGCAGTTCTTC. This codes for CASSFGQGNEQFF.

This clone was picked up a small number of times. The genes are TRBV4-1 and TRBJ1-5, with TRBD1 matching over 7 bases. This CDR3 has 17 residues. Germline V CDR1 and CDR2: MGHRA, YSYEKL. The ends lost 0 bases at V and 0 bases at J; junction bases unmatched: 5. The CDR3 sequence is CASSQDPGQTSNQPQHF. CDR3 nucleotide sequence: TGCGCCAGCAGCCAAGACCCGGGACAGACTAGCAATCAGCCCCAGCATTTT.

In its sample, this clone was seen once. This chain connects TRBV14 to TRBJ1-4; D gene uncertain. The CDR3 runs 12 residues. Trimming shortened V by 1 base and J by 5 bases, and 2 bases separated the two germline ends. Germline assignment: CDR1 SGHDN and CDR2 FVKESK. The CDR3 spells CASSQANEKLFF. CDR3 DNA sequence: TGTGCCAGCAGCCAAGCGAATGAAAAACTGTTTTTT. Supplemented by reference TRBV14 and TRBJ1-4, the full variable domain reads EAGVTQFPSHSVIEKGQTVTLRCDPISGHDNLYWYRRVMGKEIKFLLHFVKESKQDESGMPNNRFLAERTGGTYSTLKVQPAELEDSGVYFCASSQANEKLFFGSGTQLSVL.

In this sample, this clone turned up once. The V call is TRBV25-1, the J call TRBJ2-5; D gene uncertain. The J call is in doubt because the DNA end fits TRBJ2-7 better. The CDR3 contains 12 residues. Germline V gene data show CDR1 as MGHDK and CDR2 as SYGVNS. CDR3 DNA: TGTGCCAGCAGTGAATTTGAGTACGAGCAGTACTTC. Translating gives CASSEFEYEQYF.

This clone has only one observation. The rearrangement uses TRBV5-8 and TRBJ2-7; D is unclear. CDR3 length: 15 residues. The germline V gene encodes CDR1 SGHTS and CDR2 YDEGEE. Deletions cut 0 bases from V and 2 bases from J, with 12 bases between. CDR3 bases: TGTGCCAGCAGCTTGGGATATGGCGGTGCCTACGAGCAGTACTTC. Translating gives CASSLGYGGAYEQYF.

CDR3 residues: CASSRDRAAGELFF. The CDR3 coding sequence is TGTGCCAGCAGCCGGGACAGGGCGGCCGGGGAGCTGTTTTTT. This chain links TRBV11-2 with TRBJ2-2, with TRBD1 identical over 9 bases. In germline, CDR1 is SGHAT, CDR2 FQNNGV. J lost 6 bases, V lost 5 bases, and 4 bases had no gene match. The CDR3 consists of 14 residues.

This rearrangement joins TRBV11-2 to TRBJ2-3; 10 positions agree with TRBD2. Germline assignment: CDR1 SGHAT and CDR2 FQNNGV. This CDR3 comprises 16 residues. With V trimmed by 4 bases and J by 6 bases, 10 bases remained unmatched. The CDR3 DNA follows: TGTGCCAGCAGCTCCACCTTAGCGGGGGGCATGGATACGCAGTATTTT. Protein product: CASSSTLAGGMDTQYF. The whole variable domain, filled in from reference TRBV11-2 and TRBJ2-3, reads EAGVAQSPRYKIIEKRQSVAFWCNPISGHATLYWYQQILGQGPKLLIQFQNNGVVDDSQLPKDRFSAERLKGVDSTLKIQPAKLEDSAVYLCASSSTLAGGMDTQYFGPGTRLTVL.

About this clone: The junction differs from germline at one of its ends, possibly a read error. The chain combines TRBV5-1 with TRBJ2-5, with TRBD2 identical over 16 bases. The CDR3 contains 16 residues. Germline V gene data show CDR1 as SGHRS and CDR2 as YFSETQ. In DNA, the CDR3 is TGCGCCAGCAGCTCCGGGACTAGCGGGGGGGCAGAGGCCCAGTACTTC. Translated, it gives CASSSGTSGGAEAQYF.

The chain employs TRBV7-8 and TRBJ1-5; D is ambiguous. The V gene's germline CDR1 is SGHVS and CDR2 FQNEAQ. The germline V and J ends were trimmed by 5 bases and 7 bases, with 18 bases remaining between them. The CDR3 spans 15 residues. CDR3 residues: CASSTPGGSMQPQHF. The CDR3 DNA reads TGTGCCAGCAGCACGCCGGGAGGGTCGATGCAGCCCCAGCATTTT.

CDR3: CASSLDRGNEQYF. DNA for the CDR3: TGTGCCAGCAGTTTGGACAGGGGTAACGAGCAGTACTTC. The V and J genes are TRBV27 and TRBJ2-7, with 9 bases fitting TRBD1. The V gene's germline CDR1 is MNHEY and CDR2 SMNVEV (reference sequence). This CDR3 contains 13 residues. With 3 bases clipped from V and 5 bases from J, the junction kept 2 bases outside the gene matches.

This chain links TRBV5-1 with TRBJ2-1; D not resolved. Germline V gives CDR1 SGHRS, CDR2 YFSETQ. This CDR3 contains 12 residues. V was trimmed by 0 bases and J by 11 bases, leaving 9 bases between them. This CDR3 reads CASSLAPPQQFF. Written as DNA, the CDR3 is TGCGCCAGCAGCTTGGCCCCTCCCCAGCAGTTCTTC.

Comments on this clone: The identical CDR3 is also encoded by other nucleotide sequences in the sample. J is TRBJ2-1 and V is TRBV7-2; TRBD2 matches 13 bases. The V gene end was trimmed by 5 bases and the J gene end by 5 bases; junction bases not matched to a gene: 3. Germline CDR1 reads SGHTA; CDR2 reads FQGNSA. CDR3 length equals 15 residues. The CDR3 sequence: CASSPGLAGNNEQFF. For the CDR3, the DNA is TGTGCCAGCAGCCCGGGACTAGCGGGAAACAATGAGCAGTTCTTC.

This clone has only a few counts. This rearrangement joins TRBV29-1 to TRBJ1-1, with a tentative D call TRBD1 (5 bases). Trimming took 1 base from V and 2 from J, leaving 8 bases between them. The CDR3 is 13 residues long. Germline CDR1 is SQVTM and CDR2 is ANQGSEA. The CDR3 sequence is CSVEGGGNTEAFF. DNA for the CDR3: TGCAGCGTTGAAGGGGGGGGTAACACTGAAGCTTTCTTT.

V gene TRBV6-1 combines with J gene TRBJ2-5, with a possible D match to TRBD2 (5 bases). The CDR3 has 16 residues. Between the trimmed V and J ends, which lost 3 bases and 5 bases, there was a span of 19 bases. CDR1 and CDR2 (germline): MNHNS, SASEGT. The CDR3 protein is CASSDGTSGFMETQYF. The CDR3 DNA sequence: TGTGCCAGCAGTGATGGCACTAGTGGGTTTATGGAGACCCAGTACTTC.

This clone has just a few counts. The rearrangement joins TRBV7-2 to TRBJ1-3; possibly TRBD1 for D (5 bases). Trimming took 2 bases from V and 3 from J, leaving 8 bases between them. Germline V gives CDR1 SGHTA, CDR2 FQGNSA. The CDR3 runs to 14 residues. The CDR3 region has the DNA TGTGCCAGCAGCTTAATGGGGGGTGGAAACACCATATATTTT. Protein product: CASSLMGGGNTIYF.

V gene TRBV6-5 combines with J gene TRBJ2-1, with 11 bases aligning to TRBD2. The V gene end was trimmed by 6 bases and the J gene end by 6 bases; junction bases not matched to a gene: 7. The CDR3 contains 15 residues. The germline V gene encodes CDR1 MNHEY and CDR2 SVGAGI. CDR3 loop: CASSPHSGGANEQFF. CDR3 DNA: TGTGCCAGCAGCCCTCATAGCGGGGGGGCCAATGAGCAGTTCTTC.

The chain joins TRBV2 to TRBJ1-2, with 7 bases matching TRBD1. Germline CDR1 SNHLY, CDR2 FYNNEI. V dropped 6 bases and J dropped 8; count of bases not matched to a gene: 15. This CDR3 contains 15 residues. CDR3 protein: CASRAIRTGGRGYTF. The CDR3, as DNA: TGTGCCAGCAGAGCTATTCGGACAGGCGGTCGGGGCTACACCTTC.

This chain links TRBV13 with TRBJ1-2; D possibly corresponds to TRBD1 (6 bases). This CDR3 contains 15 residues. Germline V gene lookup returns CDR1 PRHDT and CDR2 FYEKMQ (reference sequence). Between the trimmed V and J ends, which lost 7 bases and 8 bases, there was a span of 23 bases. CDR3 amino acids: CASTPPFGGQGGYTF. The CDR3, as DNA: TGTGCCAGCACTCCCCCCTTCGGGGGGCAAGGGGGCTACACCTTC. Filled out from reference TRBV13 and TRBJ1-2, the complete variable domain reads AAGVIQSPRHLIKEKRETATLKCYPIPRHDTVYWYQQGPGQDPQFLISFYEKMQSDKGSIPDRFSAQQFSDYHSELNMSSLELGDSALYFCASTPPFGGQGGYTFGSGTRLTVV.

The rearrangement joins TRBV11-2 to TRBJ2-5; 10 positions agree with TRBD2. Looked up from germline, CDR1 is SGHAT and CDR2 is FQNNGV. The ends lost 8 bases at V and 5 bases at J; junction bases unmatched: 11. The CDR3 length is 15 residues. The DNA for the CDR3 is TGTGCCAGCCGACCCAGCGGGGGGGCGGGGGAGACCCAGTACTTC. This gives the protein CASRPSGGAGETQYF.

This chain connects TRBV5-1 to TRBJ1-2; 9 bases fit TRBD1. CDR1 SGHRS and CDR2 YFSETQ come from the germline V gene. V was clipped by 1 base and J by 5 bases; unmatched bases: 6. The CDR3 is 15 amino acids. CDR3 sequence reads: CASSLTGTGNYGYTF. DNA for the CDR3: TGCGCCAGCAGCTTGACCGGGACAGGGAATTATGGCTACACCTTC.

This clone came up once. The CDR3 spells CASSQVSFGGMAKNIQYF. The CDR3 DNA follows: TGCGCCAGCAGCCAAGTTAGTTTTGGGGGGATGGCCAAAAACATTCAGTACTTC. The rearrangement joins TRBV4-1 to TRBJ2-4; perhaps TRBD2 as D (6 bases). Deletions cut 1 base from V and 1 base from J, with 17 bases between. The CDR3 extends over 18 amino acids. CDR1 is MGHRA, CDR2 YSYEKL, per germline.

This clone was seen only once. The chain employs TRBV18 and TRBJ1-6, with no clear D. V was shortened by 3 bases and J by 8 bases, with 14 bases between the two germline ends. Germline-derived CDR1 and CDR2 are KGHSH and LQKENI. This CDR3 spans 15 amino acids. The CDR3 spells CASSPEAGSDSPLHF. CDR3 in DNA: TGTGCCAGCTCACCCGAGGCCGGGAGCGATTCACCCCTCCACTTT.

This clone was seen a single time. The V call is TRBV5-1, the J call TRBJ2-1; D gene unclear. The ends were cut back, 3 bases at V and 6 bases at J, with 10 bases in the middle. The length of the CDR3 is 13 residues. Germline V lookup: CDR1 SGHRS, CDR2 YFSETQ. The CDR3 DNA is TGCGCCAGCAGCTCGAGACTTCGCAATGAGCAGTTCTTC. This translates into CASSSRLRNEQFF.

Concerning this clone itself: The junction departs from germline at one end; a sequencing error may be responsible. The chain is built from TRBV30 and TRBJ1-2; TRBD1 might be the D (6 bases). Per germline, CDR1 GTSNPN and CDR2 SVGIG (reference sequence). The length of the CDR3 is 12 residues. The DNA for the CDR3 is TGTGCCTGGAGTCGGGGGGGCTATGGCTACCCCTTC. Protein product: CAWSRGGYGYPF.

This clone was counted a few times. CDR3 residues: CASSQEVRRDTGELFF. CDR3 bases: TGCGCCAGCAGCCAAGAAGTCCGGAGAGACACCGGGGAGCTGTTTTTT. The V call is TRBV4-1, the J call TRBJ2-2; D call uncertain. The V and J ends lost 0 bases and 3 bases respectively, with 11 bases between them. The CDR3 length is 16 residues. Germline assignment: CDR1 MGHRA and CDR2 YSYEKL.

About this clone: The junction departs from the called germline gene at one end, perhaps through a read error. Other nucleotide sequences from this sample produce the same CDR3. The V gene is TRBV4-3, the J gene TRBJ2-5, with 7 bases that match TRBD2. The CDR3 extends over 14 amino acids. Germline CDR1 and CDR2: LGHNA and YSLEER. The CDR3 sequence: CASSQGGGQETQYF. DNA of the CDR3: TGCGCCAGCAGTCAAGGCGGGGGCCAAGAGACCCAGTACTTC.